The subject of this entry is one T cell receptor beta chain. Preparation of the TCRbeta library was carried out with unique molecular identifiers. TCRdb re-called the PCR reads with MiXCR, one entry per CDR3 protein. The sample shows tens of thousands of distinct CDR3 sequences, roughly 13% of them seen only once. This CDR3 has 13 residues. J gave up 0 bases and V 5 bases, and 4 bases lay outside the gene matches. Germline CDR1 DFQATT, CDR2 SNEGSKA (reference sequence). The sample comes from a study of T-cell reconstitution after alpha-beta-depleted transplantation in children. Sample: PBMCs, mostly from graft donor cells, taken 180 days after TCRalphabeta/CD19-depleted stem cell transplant. The chain has TRBV20-1 and TRBJ2-7; the match to TRBD1 covers 7 bases. The clonotype comes from a male patient aged 2-15 years who had a stem cell transplant for acute lymphoblastic leukemia, so the T cells may come from the graft donor. CDR3 sequence reads: CSAYPGGSYEQYF. The DNA for the CDR3 is TGCAGTGCTTACCCAGGGGGCTCCTACGAGCAGTACTTC.